This T cell receptor (beta chain) was observed in a study of cytomegalovirus exposure and HLA in healthy donors. Findings and limits, study-wide: Most CMV-associated TCR beta chains appeared HLA-restricted in a later analysis. Associated with cytomegalovirus, according to the listing, were 150 to 200 TCR beta chains. Most TCR sequences were seen very rarely across donors, but some public TCRs occurred in many.

To note about this clone: The target antigen is unknown.

Trimming took 3 bases from V and 4 from J; bases not matched to a gene: 11. The V gene's germline CDR1 is GTSNPN and CDR2 SVGIG (reference sequence). This CDR3 spans 15 amino acids. The PCR used 60 Vbeta and 13 Jbeta primers. Clones were read by immunoSEQ multiplex PCR, and TCRdb kept only the in-frame ones, dropping some. The table lists 150,000 to 200,000 clones, roughly 83% of them singletons. V usage is TRBV30 and J usage is TRBJ1-1; 7 positions agree with TRBD1. Sequenced input: PBMCs. The sequence derives from a man aged 25-45 years in good health and CMV-seronegative. The CDR3 nucleotides read TGTGCCTGGAGCCCTTTAGGCCAGGGGGTCACTGAAGCTTTCTTT. Translating it yields CAWSPLGQGVTEAFF.